The 12 T cell receptor beta chains reported below all come from one sample, sequenced in a study of blood T cell repertoires in COVID-19. Measured with immunoSEQ multiplex PCR; TCRdb has only the in-frame clones, and not every one. The sample lists 150,000 to 200,000 clones, about 88% occurring once. Material: PBMCs or T cells enriched from blood (not recorded which). The receptor source for this set is a human donor with acute COVID-19. The donor label of this sample is uncertain.

The chain combines TRBV4-1 with TRBJ2-1; 9 bases are shared with TRBD2. Germline-derived CDR1 and CDR2 are MGHRA and YSYEKL. Losses at the gene ends were 4 bases for V and 8 bases for J; bases not matched to a gene: 6. The CDR3 runs to 14 residues. CDR3 nucleotides: TGCGCCAGCAGCCCTGGCGGGGGGGCCTATGAGCAGTTCTTC. Protein product: CASSPGGGAYEQFF.

This chain links TRBV7-9 with TRBJ2-1, with 10 nucleotides matching TRBD2. With 1 base clipped from V and 3 bases from J, the junction kept 6 bases outside the gene matches. Germline CDR1 reads SEHNR; CDR2 reads FQNEAQ (reference sequence). CDR3 length: 17 residues. The CDR3: CASSLGIAGGNYNEQFF. The CDR3, as DNA: TGTGCCAGCAGCTTAGGAATAGCGGGGGGAAACTACAATGAGCAGTTCTTC.

Here the CDR3 reads CASSFVRVHIQYF. DNA of the CDR3: TGTGCCAGCAGCTTTGTCAGGGTGCACATTCAGTACTTC. The V call is TRBV5-8, the J call TRBJ2-4, with D tentatively TRBD1 (5 bases). Germline V gene lookup returns CDR1 SGHTS and CDR2 YDEGEE. The V gene lost 2 bases and the J gene lost 8 bases, with 11 bases spanning the gap. The CDR3 has 13 residues.

The sample holds one count of this clone. CDR3 in DNA: TGTGCCAGTAGGGCAACTGGACAGACACCCTACGAGCAGTACTTC. Protein: CASRATGQTPYEQYF. The rearrangement uses TRBV19 and TRBJ2-7; D perhaps matches TRBD1 (6 bases). Trimming shortened V by 6 bases and J by 2 bases, and 17 bases separated the two germline ends. The V gene's germline CDR1 is LNHDA and CDR2 SQIVND (reference sequence). The CDR3 contains 15 residues.

The chain joins TRBV24-1 to TRBJ2-2, with 7 bases fitting TRBD2. V was pared by 5 bases and J by 4 bases, with 9 bases of the junction left unmatched. CDR3 size: 16 residues. Germline lookup yields CDR1 KGHDR and CDR2 SFDVKD. The CDR3 nucleotides read TGTGCCACCAGTGCCCTGGGAGGGGCCAGCACCGGGGAGCTGTTTTTT. Its translation: CATSALGGASTGELFF.

In regard to this clone: Other nucleotide sequences from this sample produce the same CDR3. The V gene is TRBV27, the J gene TRBJ2-5; D possibly corresponds to TRBD1 (5 bases). The CDR3 covers 14 residues. V was shortened by 2 bases and J by 1 base, with 8 bases between the two germline ends. Germline CDR1 reads MNHEY; CDR2 reads SMNVEV (reference sequence). As DNA, the CDR3 is TGTGCCAGCAGTTTACTGGGGCCCCAAGAGACCCAGTACTTC. Its translation: CASSLLGPQETQYF.

This clone was counted a single time. The genes are TRBV24-1 and TRBJ2-3; D not resolved. CDR3 length: 16 residues. From germline, CDR1 is KGHDR and CDR2 SFDVKD. The V end lost 2 bases, the J end lost 0 bases, and 11 bases lay between the germline ends. CDR3 in amino acids: CATSDSRSVSTDTQYF. The CDR3 nucleotides are TGTGCCACCAGTGATTCCCGGTCCGTAAGCACAGATACGCAGTATTTT.

The chain has TRBV30 and TRBJ1-4; D possibly corresponds to TRBD1 (5 bases). V was clipped by 2 bases and J by 3 bases, with 19 bases between them. CDR1 and CDR2 (germline): GTSNPN, SVGIG (reference sequence). CDR3 length: 17 amino acids. The CDR3 sequence is CAWSPGRESVANEKLFF. Written as DNA, the CDR3 is TGTGCCTGGAGTCCAGGCAGGGAAAGCGTCGCTAATGAAAAACTGTTTTTT.

The gene calls are TRBV7-8 and TRBJ1-5; D perhaps matches TRBD1 (5 bases). V shed 5 bases and J shed 5 bases, with 16 bases lying between them. In germline, CDR1 is SGHVS, CDR2 FQNEAQ. The length of the CDR3 is 15 residues. CDR3 sequence reads: CASSLGPGGDQPQHF. The DNA for the CDR3 is TGTGCCAGCAGCCTAGGGCCCGGGGGGGATCAGCCCCAGCATTTT.

This sequence joins TRBV6-2 or TRBV6-3 and TRBJ1-2, with D perhaps TRBD1 (6 bases). The CDR3 spans 13 residues. Per germline, CDR1 MNHEY and CDR2 SVGEGT. Trimming took off 2 bases at V and 8 bases at J, with 12 bases between the two ends. CDR3 region: CASSYRPGDGYTF. CDR3 nucleotide sequence: TGTGCCAGCAGTTACCGGCCAGGGGACGGCTACACCTTC.

This clone was detected only once. The chain uses TRBV24-1 and TRBJ2-2; TRBD2 agrees at 11 bases. Germline V lookup: CDR1 KGHDR, CDR2 SFDVKD. The CDR3 runs to 18 residues. V lost 2 bases to trimming and J lost 5 bases; unmatched junction nucleotides: 9. CDR3 coding DNA: TGTGCCACCAGTGATTACACTAGCGGGGGCCCACGGACCGGGGAGCTGTTTTTT. It codes for CATSDYTSGGPRTGELFF.

The rearrangement links TRBV4-3 to TRBJ2-5, with TRBD2 matching 8 bases. V lost 0 bases and J lost 5; bases outside the gene matches: 14. Per the germline V gene, CDR1 is LGHNA and CDR2 is YSLEER. This CDR3 has 18 amino acids. This chain's CDR3 is CASSQDVGLAGGGETQYF. The CDR3 DNA sequence: TGCGCCAGCAGCCAAGATGTCGGTCTGGCGGGGGGAGGGGAGACCCAGTACTTC.